These 27 T cell receptor beta chains originate from one sample sequenced in a study of early T cells in non-severe SARS-CoV-2 infection. Each CDR3 protein is one row after TCRdb ran MiXCR on the 5' RACE reads. The data contain tens of thousands of distinct CDR3 sequences, 12% of them singletons. Source: whole blood, taken at baseline. The receptors shown here come from an adult who was a healthcare worker with PCR-confirmed SARS-CoV-2 infection or an uninfected control (not recorded which).

This clonotype has a handful of counts. The chain is built from TRBV5-4 and TRBJ2-3, with TRBD1 as a possible D gene (5 bases). The length of the CDR3 is 14 residues. V lost 6 bases and J 0 bases, leaving 11 bases between the germline ends. Germline V gene lookup returns CDR1 SGHNT and CDR2 YYREEE (reference sequence). CDR3 DNA sequence: TGTGCCAGCAAAGGGGTCCTCAGCACAGATACGCAGTATTTT. This sequence encodes CASKGVLSTDTQYF. The variable domain in full, completed from reference TRBV5-4 and TRBJ2-3, reads ETGVTQSPTHLIKTRGQQVTLRCSSQSGHNTVSWYQQALGQGPQFIFQYYREEENGRGNFPPRFSGLQFPNYSSELNVNALELDDSALYLCASKGVLSTDTQYFGPGTRLTVL.

This clonotype was counted a few times. The gene calls are TRBV4-3 and TRBJ2-1, with TRBD2 identical over 9 bases. The CDR3 spans 16 residues. V was clipped by 5 bases and J by 7 bases; unmatched bases: 12. Germline V gene lookup returns CDR1 LGHNA and CDR2 YSLEER. The CDR3 sequence: CASSSLFSGRTNEQFF. The CDR3, as DNA: TGCGCCAGCAGCTCCCTGTTTAGCGGGAGAACTAATGAGCAGTTCTTC.

The chain uses TRBV2 and TRBJ2-1; weak D call: TRBD1 (7 bases). There are 16 residues in the CDR3. In germline, CDR1 is SNHLY, CDR2 FYNNEI. Trimming cost V 6 bases and J 7 bases, with 22 bases left between them. The CDR3 DNA is TGTGCCAGCAGCTCTCATGAGACAGGGACTGGGAATGAGCAGTTCTTC. Protein sequence: CASSSHETGTGNEQFF.

This chain joins TRBV9 and TRBJ2-3; 8 nucleotides align to TRBD1. CDR3 size: 16 residues. The V gene's germline CDR1 is SGDLS and CDR2 YYNGEE. The ends lost 4 bases at V and 6 bases at J; junction bases unmatched: 13. Here the CDR3 DNA reads TGTGCCAGCAGCCCCGTTCCGGGACAGGCCGACGATACGCAGTATTTT. Encoded protein: CASSPVPGQADDTQYF.

J is TRBJ2-3 and V is TRBV7-2; 7 nucleotides align to TRBD2. The CDR3 covers 15 residues. Germline CDR1 is SGHTA and CDR2 is FQGNSA. The V and J ends lost 7 bases and 2 bases, in that order; junction bases with no gene match: 9. CDR3 region: CASNLPSGNTDTQYF. The CDR3 DNA reads TGTGCCAGCAACCTCCCTAGCGGAAACACAGATACGCAGTATTTT.

CDR3 bases: TGCGCCAGCAGCTTAGGACAGGGGGCAAGAGAGCAGTTCTTC. This translates into CASSLGQGAREQFF. The rearrangement links TRBV5-1 to TRBJ2-1; 11 nucleotides match TRBD1. Germline V CDR1 and CDR2: SGHRS, YFSETQ. The length of the CDR3 is 14 residues. Trimming at V came to 2 bases and at J to 10 bases, leaving 5 bases not matched to a gene.

A few counts support this clonotype. This chain links TRBV18 with TRBJ2-3; 7 nucleotides align to TRBD1. The germline gives CDR1 KGHSH, CDR2 LQKENI. This CDR3 is built from 14 residues. With 6 bases clipped from V and 5 bases from J, the junction kept 8 bases outside the gene matches. Here the CDR3 DNA reads TGTGCCAGCTCCGAGAGGGGGCAAGAAGATACGCAGTATTTT. This encodes CASSERGQEDTQYF.

This clonotype was seen a handful of times. The chain links TRBV6-1 to TRBJ1-2; 10 bases align to TRBD1. From germline, CDR1 is MNHNS and CDR2 SASEGT. Germline trimming cut 6 bases from V and 2 bases from J; bases unmatched to any gene: 6. The CDR3 sequence is 15 residues long. The CDR3 region is CASSFGQGGNYGYTF. CDR3 coding DNA: TGTGCCAGCAGCTTCGGACAGGGGGGAAACTATGGCTACACCTTC.

This clonotype was seen only a few times. This chain links TRBV14 with TRBJ1-6; D is uncertain. Deletions cut 3 bases from V and 7 bases from J, with 10 bases between. CDR1 is SGHDN, CDR2 FVKESK, per germline. The CDR3 runs 14 residues. The chain's CDR3 is CASSHGLANSPLHF. CDR3 DNA sequence: TGTGCCAGCAGCCACGGACTGGCCAATTCACCCCTCCACTTT.

This clonotype has just a few counts. V usage is TRBV10-3 and J usage is TRBJ2-7; D tentatively reads TRBD1 or TRBD2 (5 bases each). Trimming removed 3 bases at V and 2 bases at J, with 14 bases between. Germline CDR1 and CDR2: ENHRY and SYGVKD. CDR3 size: 15 residues. CDR3 sequence (DNA): TGTGCCATCAGTGACGCTCGAGGGGTAGCCTACGAGCAGTACTTC. Residues: CAISDARGVAYEQYF.

This chain joins TRBV7-2 and TRBJ2-5; D might be TRBD2 (6 bases). Germline assignment: CDR1 SGHTA and CDR2 FQGNSA. The CDR3 sequence is 14 residues long. Between the trimmed V and J ends, which lost 5 bases and 2 bases, there was a span of 12 bases. The CDR3 protein is CASSIARGQETQYF. DNA for the CDR3: TGTGCCAGCAGCATCGCTCGGGGGCAAGAGACCCAGTACTTC.

This clonotype was found a few times. CDR3 protein: CASSERDSRLMYF. In DNA form, the CDR3 reads TGTGCCAGCAGTGAGAGGGACAGTCGACTAATGTACTTC. This chain connects TRBV6-1 to TRBJ2-7; 7 bases agree with TRBD1. Germline loops: CDR1 MNHNS, CDR2 SASEGT. CDR3 length: 13 residues. Trimming took 3 bases from V and 12 from J; bases not matched to a gene: 11.

V is TRBV7-2 and J is TRBJ1-5; weak D call: TRBD1 (6 bases). The germline CDR1 and CDR2 sequences are SGHTA and FQGNSA. CDR3 size: 15 residues. With 4 bases removed from V and 1 base from J, the gap between germline ends came to 11 bases. The CDR3 sequence: CASSSGRGSNQPQHF. DNA of the CDR3: TGTGCCAGCAGCTCAGGCAGGGGCAGCAATCAGCCCCAGCATTTT. Full variable domain (outside the CDR3, taken from reference TRBV7-2 and TRBJ1-5): GAGVSQSPSNKVTEKGKDVELRCDPISGHTALYWYRQSLGQGLEFLIYFQGNSAPDKSGLPSDRFSAERTGGSVSTLTIQRTQQEDSAVYLCASSSGRGSNQPQHFGDGTRLSIL.

This clonotype has only a few counts. The DNA for the CDR3 is TGCAGTGTCCCGGGACAGGAGAACACTGAAGCTTTCTTT. It is translated as CSVPGQENTEAFF. The chain joins TRBV20-1 to TRBJ1-1; TRBD1 matches 8 bases. The CDR3 runs 13 residues. J was trimmed by 1 base and V by 7 bases; bases with no gene match: 5. Germline V lookup: CDR1 DFQATT, CDR2 SNEGSKA (reference sequence).

The J gene is TRBJ1-2, the V gene TRBV6-5, with 8 bases that match TRBD1. The ends lost 4 bases at V and 6 bases at J; junction bases unmatched: 10. The CDR3 covers 15 residues. Germline values: CDR1 MNHEY, CDR2 SVGAGI. The CDR3 DNA is TGTGCCAGCAGTTCGCGTCAGGGGGCGCGGGATGGCTACACCTTC. Amino acids: CASSSRQGARDGYTF.

The V gene is TRBV27, the J gene TRBJ1-6; D is perhaps TRBD1 (6 bases). The germline CDR1 and CDR2 sequences are MNHEY and SMNVEV (reference sequence). The ends were cut back, 7 bases at V and 2 bases at J, with 18 bases in the middle. This CDR3 is built from 17 residues. This CDR3 is CASMGAYRGAYNSPLHF. CDR3 DNA sequence: TGTGCCAGCATGGGGGCGTACCGTGGGGCCTATAATTCACCCCTCCACTTT.

CDR3 bases: TGTGCCAGCAGCCAAGAGGCGGGAGTAGGGCACGAGCAGTACTTC. This translates into CASSQEAGVGHEQYF. This sequence joins TRBV4-2 and TRBJ2-7; 7 nucleotides line up with TRBD2. Germline CDR1 is LGHNA and CDR2 is YNFKEQ. After removal of 0 bases from V and 5 bases from J, the junction contained 7 bases not matched to a gene. This CDR3 has 15 residues.

This clonotype has just a few counts. The chain employs TRBV28 and TRBJ2-7; no firm D call. V lost 6 bases, J lost 7 bases, and 16 bases lay in between. In germline, CDR1 is MDHEN, CDR2 SYDVKM. CDR3 size: 13 residues. Here the CDR3 reads CASSPEPTWEQYF. DNA of the CDR3: TGTGCCAGCAGCCCCGAACCCACTTGGGAGCAGTACTTC.

This chain joins TRBV6-1 and TRBJ1-5, with D perhaps matching TRBD1 (5 bases). The length of the CDR3 is 16 residues. CDR1 MNHNS and CDR2 SASEGT come from the germline V gene. V was trimmed by 5 bases and J by 5 bases, leaving 19 bases between them. The CDR3 sequence is CASSWSSQGNDQPQHF. The CDR3 region has the DNA TGTGCCAGCAGTTGGAGTAGCCAGGGTAATGATCAGCCCCAGCATTTT.

This clonotype was picked up a small number of times. The CDR3 reads CSVQWALSTDTQYF. CDR3 bases: TGCAGCGTTCAGTGGGCCCTGAGCACAGATACGCAGTATTTT. The rearrangement links TRBV29-1 to TRBJ2-3; D uncertain. V was cut by 5 bases and J by 0 bases, with 12 bases left in between. Germline loops: CDR1 SQVTM, CDR2 ANQGSEA. This CDR3 contains 14 residues.

This chain uses TRBV14 with TRBJ2-1; the match to TRBD2 covers 11 bases. The CDR3 has 15 amino acids. The J segment lost 4 bases and the V segment lost 1 base, leaving 0 bases of the junction unmatched. Germline V CDR1 and CDR2: SGHDN, FVKESK. CDR3 bases: TGTGCCAGCAGCCAAGTAGCGGGAGGGTACAATGAGCAGTTCTTC. It codes for CASSQVAGGYNEQFF.

The chain links TRBV19 to TRBJ2-4, with 12 positions matching TRBD2. V was pared by 2 bases and J by 2 bases, with 4 bases of the junction left unmatched. The length of the CDR3 is 17 residues. Germline values: CDR1 LNHDA, CDR2 SQIVND (reference sequence). CDR3 sequence reads: CASSISLAGGTKNIQYF. In DNA form, the CDR3 reads TGTGCCAGTAGTATATCCCTAGCGGGAGGGACCAAAAACATTCAGTACTTC.

The V and J genes are TRBV19 and TRBJ2-1; D is uncertain. This CDR3 has 18 residues. Trimming cost V 0 bases and J 4 bases, with 19 bases left between them. CDR1 and CDR2 (germline): LNHDA, SQIVND (reference sequence). The CDR3 is CASSIDRIGDTPYNEQFF. As DNA, the CDR3 is TGTGCCAGTAGTATAGATCGTATCGGAGACACACCATACAATGAGCAGTTCTTC. The variable domain in full, with the rest retrieved from reference TRBV19 and TRBJ2-1, is DGGITQSPKYLFRKEGQNVTLSCEQNLNHDAMYWYRQDPGQGLRLIYYSQIVNDFQKGDIAEGYSVSREKKESFPLTVTSAQKNPTAFYLCASSIDRIGDTPYNEQFFGPGTRLTVL.

The sample holds a few counts of this clonotype. The genes are TRBV7-2 and TRBJ1-4, with 9 bases fitting TRBD1. CDR3 length equals 15 residues. The V and J ends lost 1 base and 8 bases, in that order; junction bases with no gene match: 5. Per the germline V gene, CDR1 is SGHTA and CDR2 is FQGNSA. CDR3 region: CASSLVWTGAEKLFF. Written as DNA, the CDR3 is TGTGCCAGCAGCTTAGTCTGGACAGGGGCCGAAAAACTGTTTTTT.

This clonotype was seen a handful of times. This rearrangement joins TRBV6-1 to TRBJ2-1; TRBD2 agrees at 7 bases. J was trimmed by 4 bases and V by 6 bases; bases with no gene match: 9. Per germline, CDR1 MNHNS and CDR2 SASEGT. CDR3 length equals 15 residues. CDR3 in amino acids: CASRAGRPGYNEQFF. The CDR3 DNA reads as TGTGCCAGCAGAGCGGGACGGCCCGGGTACAATGAGCAGTTCTTC.

Here the CDR3 reads CASRPRGRTSYGYTF. The CDR3 region has the DNA TGTGCCAGCAGGCCCCGGGGCCGAACTTCTTATGGCTACACCTTC. The rearrangement joins TRBV6-2 or TRBV6-3 to TRBJ1-2, with D tentatively TRBD1 (5 bases). Germline CDR1 is MNHEY and CDR2 is SVGEGT. There are 15 residues in the CDR3. Between the trimmed V and J ends, which lost 6 bases and 5 bases, there was a span of 19 bases.

This clonotype was picked up a small number of times. The rearrangement links TRBV6-5 to TRBJ2-7; tentative D call: TRBD1 (5 bases). V lost 2 bases and J 2 bases, leaving 13 bases between the germline ends. The germline gives CDR1 MNHEY, CDR2 SVGAGI. The CDR3 spans 15 residues. CDR3 nucleotides: TGTGCCAGCAGTTACGGGGCTCTTCATCCCTACGAGCAGTACTTC. Its protein product is CASSYGALHPYEQYF.